This T cell receptor (beta chain) was sequenced during a study of beta chain features in type 1 diabetes. General study findings and limits: A possible short-template PCR bias applies equally to patients and controls. Moderately but significantly shorter TCRB CDR3s were found in Type 1 diabetes patients in all four CD4+ subsets.

The sequenced template was cDNA made from the entire isolated RNA. Only in-frame clones appear in the TCRdb table, and some are missing; sequencing was by immunoSEQ multiplex PCR. The sample lists more than 250,000 clones, 15% occurring once. Of note for this clone: Its antigen remains unknown.

The germline V and J ends were trimmed by 7 bases and 6 bases, with 16 bases remaining between them. CDR1 and CDR2 (germline): LNHDA, SQIVND (reference sequence). This CDR3 spans 14 amino acids. The chain joins TRBV19 to TRBJ2-1, with TRBD2 as a possible D gene (6 bases). The origin of this receptor is a man between 18 and 35 years old with type 1 diabetes. The sequencing input was naive CD4+ T cells from blood. The CDR3 loop reads CASTPGLRRNEQFF. The CDR3 DNA reads TGTGCCAGTACCCCGGGACTTCGTCGCAATGAGCAGTTCTTC.